Listed below are T cell receptor beta chains from one sample, sequenced in a study of beta chain features in type 1 diabetes. TCRdb's table, derived via immunoSEQ multiplex PCR, lists solely in-frame clones and lacks some. The profile shows 900,000 or so clones, about 17% of them singletons. The source material was naive CD4+ T cells from blood. Receptors were obtained from a woman between 18 and 30 years old in good health. The CDR3 runs from the conserved cysteine through the conserved F or W. A D gene is named only where the DNA matches it firmly. Clone size is stated in some rows and not others, as once, few, many or a class when expanded.

size,D,V,length,J,CDR3,DNA
once,TRBD1,TRBV29-1,12,TRBJ2-5,CSGRQGVETQYF,TGCAGCGGTCGACAGGGTGTAGAGACCCAGTACTTC
.,.,TRBV5-1,14,TRBJ2-3,CASSPAGAQGTQYF,TGCGCCAGCAGCCCGGCAGGTGCACAGGGTACGCAGTATTTT
.,TRBD2,TRBV11-2,19,TRBJ2-2,CASSTWRLAGGLNTGELFF,TGTGCCAGCAGCACCTGGCGGTTAGCGGGAGGGCTTAACACCGGGGAGCTGTTTTTT
.,.,TRBV29-1,12,TRBJ2-5,CSVDTGKETQYF,TGCAGCGTTGACACAGGAAAAGAGACCCAGTACTTC
few,.,TRBV6-6,16,TRBJ2-7,CASSYEGQIPSGEQYF,TGTGCCAGCAGTTACGAGGGACAAATCCCCTCTGGTGAGCAGTACTTC
.,.,TRBV20-1,11,TRBJ2-7,CSASGIYEQYF,TGCAGTGCTTCAGGAATCTACGAGCAGTACTTC
few,.,TRBV11-2,14,TRBJ2-5,CASSLAGVVETQYF,TGTGCCAGCAGCTTAGCGGGAGTCGTCGAGACCCAGTACTTC
.,.,TRBV7-9,12,TRBJ2-5,CASSPLKETQYF,TGTGCCAGCAGCCCCTTAAAAGAGACCCAGTACTTC
.,TRBD2,TRBV5-1,16,TRBJ2-5,CASSTGLAGVIETQYF,TGCGCCAGCAGCACGGGACTAGCGGGAGTAATAGAGACCCAGTACTTC
.,TRBD1,TRBV6-4,15,TRBJ2-5,CASSRTGGLGETQYF,TGTGCCAGCAGTCGGACAGGGGGCTTGGGGGAGACCCAGTACTTC
.,TRBD1,TRBV2,15,TRBJ2-1,CASSAQGSTYNEQFF,TGTGCCAGCAGTGCACAGGGGTCTACCTACAATGAGCAGTTCTTC
.,TRBD1,TRBV28,12,TRBJ2-7,CGTGAGLDEQYF,TGTGGGACAGGGGCGGGATTGGACGAGCAGTACTTC
.,TRBD2,TRBV29-1,14,TRBJ2-2,CSVESGLAIGELFF,TGCAGCGTTGAATCCGGACTAGCGATCGGGGAGCTGTTTTTT
.,TRBD1,TRBV28,16,TRBJ1-5,CASSLEGQGAVQPQHF,TGTGCCAGCAGTTTGGAAGGACAGGGGGCGGTTCAGCCCCAGCATTTT
few,.,TRBV27,15,TRBJ2-1,CARGRFLAKYNEQFF,TGTGCCAGGGGCCGGTTTCTAGCCAAATACAATGAGCAGTTCTTC
few,.,TRBV4-1,15,TRBJ1-2,CASSQDYRGNYGYTF,TGCGCCAGCAGCCAAGATTACCGGGGCAACTATGGCTACACCTTC
few,TRBD2,TRBV9,17,TRBJ2-3,CASSVVPSGSTTDTQYF,TGTGCCAGCAGCGTAGTCCCTAGCGGGAGTACGACAGATACGCAGTATTTT
once,.,TRBV15,15,TRBJ1-2,CATSRQGSFNYGYTF,TGTGCCACCAGCAGACAGGGTTCTTTTAACTATGGCTACACCTTC
.,TRBD1,TRBV6-5,14,TRBJ1-2,CASSLRQGAIGYTF,TGTGCCAGCAGCCTTAGACAGGGAGCCATTGGCTACACCTTC
few,TRBD1,TRBV27,13,TRBJ2-7,CASRRTGSYEQYF,TGTGCCAGCAGGAGGACAGGGTCCTACGAGCAGTACTTC
few,TRBD2,TRBV6-6,16,TRBJ2-7,CASSYSKASGSYEQYF,TGTGCCAGCAGTTACTCGAAGGCTAGCGGGAGCTACGAGCAGTACTTC
.,.,TRBV5-1,14,TRBJ1-1,CASNPTGSNTEAFF,TGCGCCAGCAACCCAACAGGCTCGAACACTGAAGCTTTCTTT
few,TRBD2,TRBV4-3,19,TRBJ2-6,CASSQEATSGSSGANVLTF,TGCGCCAGCAGCCAAGAAGCAACTAGCGGGAGCTCTGGGGCCAACGTCCTGACTTTC
.,.,TRBV4-1,15,TRBJ2-3,CASSQGPPLTDTQYF,TGCGCCAGCAGCCAAGGGCCCCCTCTCACAGATACGCAGTATTTT
few,.,TRBV5-4,15,TRBJ1-2,CASSLGSTGRRGYTF,TGTGCCAGCAGCTTGGGTTCGACAGGACGACGAGGCTACACCTTC
few,TRBD2,TRBV11-2,14,TRBJ2-7,CASSFPGGAPEQYF,TGTGCCAGCAGCTTCCCGGGAGGGGCTCCCGAGCAGTACTTC
.,.,TRBV18,13,TRBJ2-5,CASSPEGTETQYF,TGTGCCAGCTCACCAGAGGGTACGGAGACCCAGTACTTC
.,TRBD1,TRBV5-4,14,TRBJ2-7,CASSLRDTGDEQYF,TGTGCCAGCAGCTTGAGGGATACAGGGGACGAGCAGTACTTC
few,TRBD2,TRBV7-2,14,TRBJ2-2,CASSPSGISGELFF,TGTGCCAGCAGCCCTAGCGGGATTAGCGGGGAGCTGTTTTTT
.,.,TRBV5-4,15,TRBJ2-1,CASSFNGLSYNEQFF,TGTGCCAGCAGCTTTAATGGACTCTCCTACAATGAGCAGTTCTTC
.,TRBD2,TRBV28,16,TRBJ2-7,CASSPAAAGAGNEQYF,TGTGCCAGCAGTCCCGCCGCCGCGGGAGCAGGCAACGAGCAGTACTTC
.,TRBD2,TRBV9,17,TRBJ2-1,CASSVRGLAGGYNEQFF,TGTGCCAGCAGCGTAAGGGGACTAGCGGGAGGCTACAATGAGCAGTTCTTC
.,.,TRBV4-1,18,TRBJ1-1,CASSQSPLRDGRNTEAFF,TGCGCCAGCAGCCAAAGCCCACTTCGAGACGGAAGGAACACTGAAGCTTTCTTT
.,.,TRBV11-2,12,TRBJ2-1,CASSLVPNEQFF,TGTGCCAGCAGCTTAGTCCCGAATGAGCAGTTCTTC
few,.,TRBV2,13,TRBJ2-1,CASSEPGLNEQFF,TGTGCCAGCAGTGAACCGGGACTCAATGAGCAGTTCTTC
.,TRBD1,TRBV6-5,13,TRBJ2-7,CASRMGQYYEQYF,TGTGCCAGCAGAATGGGACAGTACTACGAGCAGTACTTC
.,.,TRBV21-1,18,TRBJ2-1,CASSSQGVPARIYNEQFF,TGTGCCAGCAGCTCTCAGGGGGTTCCAGCGAGAATCTACAATGAGCAGTTCTTC
few,.,TRBV19,14,TRBJ2-4,CASTRLGEENIQYF,TGTGCCAGTACCCGACTGGGAGAAGAAAACATTCAGTACTTC
.,TRBD2,TRBV7-3,14,TRBJ2-5,CASSSGRGQETQYF,TGTGCCAGCTCGAGCGGGAGGGGTCAAGAGACCCAGTACTTC
.,.,TRBV7-3,15,TRBJ2-5,CASSQTGGGSVTQYF,TGTGCCAGCAGCCAAACCGGAGGGGGGTCAGTGACCCAGTACTTC
few,.,TRBV5-1,15,TRBJ2-3,CASSLLQAVTDTQYF,TGCGCCAGCAGCTTGTTACAGGCAGTCACAGATACGCAGTATTTT
.,TRBD2,TRBV6-5,16,TRBJ2-2,CASSFGTSVNTGELFF,TGTGCCAGCAGTTTCGGGACTAGCGTTAACACCGGGGAGCTGTTTTTT
few,TRBD1,TRBV2,15,TRBJ1-5,CASSTGQGANQPQHF,TGTGCCAGCAGCACGGGACAGGGGGCGAATCAGCCCCAGCATTTT
few,TRBD2,TRBV7-9,14,TRBJ2-3,CASSLAVWADTQYF,TGTGCCAGCAGCCTAGCGGTCTGGGCAGATACGCAGTATTTT
.,TRBD2,TRBV7-9,13,TRBJ2-1,CASSLQPGTSEFF,TGTGCCAGCAGCCTCCAACCCGGGACTAGCGAATTCTTC
.,.,TRBV5-1,15,TRBJ2-6,CASSRGDVTANVLTF,TGCGCCAGCAGCCGCGGCGATGTTACGGCCAACGTCCTGACTTTC
few,.,TRBV14,12,TRBJ2-5,CASSQLVQTQYF,TGTGCCAGCAGCCAGCTAGTTCAGACCCAGTACTTC
.,.,TRBV27,17,TRBJ2-1,CASRYGPVTSGYNEQFF,TGTGCCAGCAGATACGGCCCAGTAACTTCGGGTTACAATGAGCAGTTCTTC
.,.,TRBV7-2,18,TRBJ2-1,CASSRYRRGRLSYNEQFF,TGTGCCAGCAGTCGTTACCGCCGGGGCCGTCTCTCCTACAATGAGCAGTTCTTC
.,.,TRBV27,13,TRBJ1-1,CASSLSWGTEAFF,TGTGCCAGCAGTTTATCTTGGGGCACTGAAGCTTTCTTT
.,TRBD2,TRBV4-2,15,TRBJ2-7,CASGSVAGGSYEQYF,TGTGCCAGCGGAAGTGTAGCGGGAGGATCCTACGAGCAGTACTTC
.,TRBD2,TRBV7-3,16,TRBJ2-1,CASSLGGGLAGTEQFF,TGTGCCAGCAGCTTAGGAGGCGGACTAGCGGGTACTGAGCAGTTCTTC
.,TRBD1,TRBV19,15,TRBJ1-4,CASSWGTGPNEKLFF,TGTGCCAGTAGTTGGGGGACAGGCCCCAATGAAAAACTGTTTTTT
few,.,TRBV7-2,13,TRBJ2-1,CASSYGRDNEQFF,TGTGCCAGCAGCTACGGCCGGGACAATGAGCAGTTCTTC
.,.,TRBV28,11,TRBJ2-4,CASSPGFTLVF,TGTGCCAGCAGCCCCGGTTTCACCCTCGTCTTC
.,.,TRBV19,13,TRBJ1-4,CASSMTANEKLFF,TGTGCCAGTAGTATGACGGCGAATGAAAAACTGTTTTTT
few,.,TRBV4-2,14,TRBJ2-7,CASSYGAGVDEQYF,TGTGCCAGCTCCTATGGGGCAGGGGTAGACGAGCAGTACTTC